This TCR beta chain was identified in a study of blood T cell repertoires in COVID-19. Looking at the study overall: The cDNA or gDNA used as material had been derived from T cells, B-cell-depleted T cells, or PBMCs.

Only one count was recorded for this clone. In the original analysis: From reference gene primer amplification, estimates of nucleated cell counts were derived. Generated by immunoSEQ multiplex PCR, the TCRdb table keeps only in-frame clones and is missing some. That table is the source of V, J and clone size, and D and trimming were worked out from the DNA. Altogether a few hundred thousand clones are present, 70% to 85% being singletons, with the ten largest covering roughly 10%. Sample: peripheral blood. The receptor comes from a man of 80 years or more with acute or convalescent COVID-19.

In DNA form, the CDR3 reads TGTGCCACCAGTGATGCGGGAGTCACCTACGAGCAGTACTTC. Protein product: CATSDAGVTYEQYF. The chain couples TRBV24-1 to TRBJ2-7; 7 bases map to TRBD2. V shed 3 bases and J 2 bases; nucleotides not matched to a gene: 3. The CDR3 contains 14 residues. CDR1 is KGHDR, CDR2 SFDVKD, per germline.